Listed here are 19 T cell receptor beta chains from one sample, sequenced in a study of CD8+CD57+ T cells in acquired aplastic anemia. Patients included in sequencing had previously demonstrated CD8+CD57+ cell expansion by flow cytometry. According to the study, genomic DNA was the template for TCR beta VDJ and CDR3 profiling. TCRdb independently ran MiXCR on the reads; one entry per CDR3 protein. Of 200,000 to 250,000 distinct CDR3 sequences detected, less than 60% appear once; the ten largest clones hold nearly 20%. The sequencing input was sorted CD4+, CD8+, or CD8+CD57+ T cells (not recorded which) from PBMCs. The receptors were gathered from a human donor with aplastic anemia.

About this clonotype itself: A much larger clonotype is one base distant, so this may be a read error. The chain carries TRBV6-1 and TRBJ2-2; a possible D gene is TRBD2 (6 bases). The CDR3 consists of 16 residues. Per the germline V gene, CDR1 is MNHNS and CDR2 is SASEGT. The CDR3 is CASSYSGVMNTGELLF. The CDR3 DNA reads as TGTGCCAGCAGTTACTCGGGGGTAATGAACACCGGGGAGCTGCTTTTT.

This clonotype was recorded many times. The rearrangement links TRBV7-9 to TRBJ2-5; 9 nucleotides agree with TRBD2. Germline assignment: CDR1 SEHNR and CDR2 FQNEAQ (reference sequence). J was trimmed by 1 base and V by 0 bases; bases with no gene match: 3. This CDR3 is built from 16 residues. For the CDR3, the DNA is TGTGCCAGCAGCTTAGCCCTAGCGGGGTCCCAAGAGACCCAGTACTTC. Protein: CASSLALAGSQETQYF.

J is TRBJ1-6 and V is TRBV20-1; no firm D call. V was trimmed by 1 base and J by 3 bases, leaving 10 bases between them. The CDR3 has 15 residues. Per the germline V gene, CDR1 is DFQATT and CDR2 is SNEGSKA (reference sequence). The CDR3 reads CSARGGLNYNSPLHF. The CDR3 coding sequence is TGCAGTGCTAGAGGTGGGTTGAACTATAATTCACCCCTCCACTTT.

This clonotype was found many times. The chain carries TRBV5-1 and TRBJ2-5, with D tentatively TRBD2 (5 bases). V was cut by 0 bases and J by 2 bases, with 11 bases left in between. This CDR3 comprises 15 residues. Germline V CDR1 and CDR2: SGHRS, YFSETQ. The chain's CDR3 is CASSLGGLKQETQYF. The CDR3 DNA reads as TGCGCCAGCAGCTTGGGAGGGCTAAAGCAAGAGACCCAGTACTTC.

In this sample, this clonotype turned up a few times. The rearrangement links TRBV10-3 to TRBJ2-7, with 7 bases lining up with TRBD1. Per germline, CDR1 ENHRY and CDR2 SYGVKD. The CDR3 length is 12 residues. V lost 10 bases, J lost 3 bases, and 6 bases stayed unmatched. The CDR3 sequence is CANIDRVYEQYF. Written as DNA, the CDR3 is TGTGCCAACATCGACAGGGTCTACGAGCAGTACTTC.

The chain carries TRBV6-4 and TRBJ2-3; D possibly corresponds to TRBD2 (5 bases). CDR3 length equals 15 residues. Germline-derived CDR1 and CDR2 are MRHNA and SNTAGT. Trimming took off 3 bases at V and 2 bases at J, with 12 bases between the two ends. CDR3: CASSEGGSPTDTQYF. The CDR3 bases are TGTGCCAGCAGTGAGGGCGGGTCTCCCACAGATACGCAGTATTTT.

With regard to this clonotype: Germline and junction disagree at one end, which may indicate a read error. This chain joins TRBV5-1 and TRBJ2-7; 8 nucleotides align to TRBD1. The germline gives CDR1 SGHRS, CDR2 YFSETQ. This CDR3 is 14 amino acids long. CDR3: CASRRDRGPYEQYF. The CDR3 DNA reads TGTGCCAGCAGGAGAGACAGGGGACCCTACGAGCAGTACTTC.

The CDR3 region is CSVGSGDPNSPLHF. In nucleotides, the CDR3 is TGCAGCGTTGGCTCAGGGGACCCTAATTCACCCCTCCACTTT. V is TRBV29-1 and J is TRBJ1-6; D is perhaps TRBD1 (6 bases). The CDR3 runs 14 residues. Germline lookup yields CDR1 SQVTM and CDR2 ANQGSEA. V was trimmed by 4 bases and J by 6 bases, leaving 13 bases between them.

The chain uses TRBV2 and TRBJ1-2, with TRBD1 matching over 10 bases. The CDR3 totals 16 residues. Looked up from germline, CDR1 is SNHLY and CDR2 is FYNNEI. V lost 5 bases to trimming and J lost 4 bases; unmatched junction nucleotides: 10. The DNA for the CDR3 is TGTGCCAGCAGTACTCCAGACAGGGGGCAAGGCTATGGCTACACCTTC. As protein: CASSTPDRGQGYGYTF.

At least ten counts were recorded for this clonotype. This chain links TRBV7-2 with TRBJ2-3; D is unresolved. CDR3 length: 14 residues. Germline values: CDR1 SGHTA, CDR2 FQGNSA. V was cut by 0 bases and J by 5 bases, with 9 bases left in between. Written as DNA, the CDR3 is TGTGCCAGCAGCTTAGCATCAAGTGGAGATACGCAGTATTTT. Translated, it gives CASSLASSGDTQYF.

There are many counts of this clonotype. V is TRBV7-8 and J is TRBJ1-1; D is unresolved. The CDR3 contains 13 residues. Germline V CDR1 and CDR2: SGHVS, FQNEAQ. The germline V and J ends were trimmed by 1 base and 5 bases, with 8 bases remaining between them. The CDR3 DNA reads TGTGCCAGCAGCTTAGAAGAAGGGACTGAAGCTTTCTTT. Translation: CASSLEEGTEAFF.

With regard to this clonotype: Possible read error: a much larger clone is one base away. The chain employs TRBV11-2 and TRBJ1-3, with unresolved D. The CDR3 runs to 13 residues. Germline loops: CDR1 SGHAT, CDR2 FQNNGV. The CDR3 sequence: CASSLSSGNTMYF. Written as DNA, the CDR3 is TGTGCCAGCAGCTTATCCTCTGGAAACACCATGTATTTT.

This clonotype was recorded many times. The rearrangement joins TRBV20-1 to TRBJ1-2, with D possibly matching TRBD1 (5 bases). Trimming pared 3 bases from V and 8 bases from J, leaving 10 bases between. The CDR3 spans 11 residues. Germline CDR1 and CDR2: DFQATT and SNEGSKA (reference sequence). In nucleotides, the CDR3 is TGCAGTGCTAGTAAATCAGGGGGCTACACCTTC. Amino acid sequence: CSASKSGGYTF.

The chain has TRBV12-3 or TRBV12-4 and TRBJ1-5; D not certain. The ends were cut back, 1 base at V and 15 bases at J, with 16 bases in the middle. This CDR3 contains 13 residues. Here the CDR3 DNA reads TGTGCCAGCAGTTTAGGCCCGGCGGGAATGTGGCATTTT. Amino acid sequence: CASSLGPAGMWHF.

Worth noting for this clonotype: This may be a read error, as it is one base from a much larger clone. CDR3 coding DNA: TGTGCCAGCAGCTTTAGTACTTCCGGGACAGGAGAAGAAAAACTGTTTTTT. Amino acids: CASSFSTSGTGEEKLFF. V gene TRBV7-2 combines with J gene TRBJ1-4; TRBD1 matches at 8 bases. After removal of 3 bases from V and 8 bases from J, the junction contained 14 bases not matched to a gene. CDR1 and CDR2 (germline): SGHTA, FQGNSA. CDR3 size: 17 residues.

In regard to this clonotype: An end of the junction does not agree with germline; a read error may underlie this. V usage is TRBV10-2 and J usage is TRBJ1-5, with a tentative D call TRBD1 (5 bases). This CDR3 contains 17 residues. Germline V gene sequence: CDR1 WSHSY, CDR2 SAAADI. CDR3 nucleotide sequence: TGTGCCAGCAGTAGCCCGGGGACGGGTTTGGGCAATCAGCCCCAGCATTTT. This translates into CASSSPGTGLGNQPQHF.

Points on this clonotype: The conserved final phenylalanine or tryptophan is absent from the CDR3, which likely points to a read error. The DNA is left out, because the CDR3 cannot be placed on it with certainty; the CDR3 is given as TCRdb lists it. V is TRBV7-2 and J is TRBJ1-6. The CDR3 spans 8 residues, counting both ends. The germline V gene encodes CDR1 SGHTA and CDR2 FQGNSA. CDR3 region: CASSPPPV.

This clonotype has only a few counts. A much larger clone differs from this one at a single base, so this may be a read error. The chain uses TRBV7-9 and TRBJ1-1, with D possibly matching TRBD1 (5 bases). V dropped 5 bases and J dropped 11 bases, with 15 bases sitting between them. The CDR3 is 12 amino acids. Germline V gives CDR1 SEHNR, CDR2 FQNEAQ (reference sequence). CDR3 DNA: TGTGCCAGCAGCCCACAGGTGGGGGGGGCTTTCTTT. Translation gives CASSPQVGGAFF. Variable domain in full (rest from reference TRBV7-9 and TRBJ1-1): DTGVSQNPRHKITKRGQNVTFRCDPISEHNRLYWYRQTLGQGPEFLTYFQNEAQLEKSRLLSDRFSAERPKGSFSTLEIQRTEQGDSAMYLCASSPQVGGAFFGQGTRLTVV.

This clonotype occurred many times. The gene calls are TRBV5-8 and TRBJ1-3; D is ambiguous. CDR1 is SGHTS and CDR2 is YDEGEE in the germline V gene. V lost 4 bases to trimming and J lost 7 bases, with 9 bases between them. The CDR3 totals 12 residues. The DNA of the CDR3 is TGTGCCAGCAGCATTGGCGGGAACACCATATATTTT. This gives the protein CASSIGGNTIYF.